This TCR beta chain emerged from a study of blood T cell repertoires in COVID-19. Germline V lookup: CDR1 SNHLY, CDR2 FYNNEI. V was clipped by 5 bases and J by 1 base, with 8 bases between them. CDR3 length: 13 residues. Per the study methods: Counts of nucleated cells, estimated from reference gene primer amplification, were obtained. TCRdb's copy holds only in-frame clones and misses some; the assay was immunoSEQ multiplex PCR. For V, J and clone size, that table is used; D and trimming come from the DNA. The table lists 100,000 to 120,000 clones, about 85% of them singletons. This clone was counted once.

V usage is TRBV2 and J usage is TRBJ1-1; TRBD1 is a possible D gene (5 bases). Source material: peripheral blood. The origin of this receptor is a man aged 45-60 years with acute or convalescent COVID-19. The CDR3 reads CASSTDRNTEAFF. The CDR3 DNA sequence: TGTGCCAGCAGTACAGACAGGAACACTGAAGCTTTCTTT.